The source of this TCR beta chain is a study of T cell repertoires in cytomegalovirus infection. One entry per CDR3 protein results from TCRdb running MiXCR on the reads. The data show a few hundred thousand distinct CDR3 sequences, about 27% seen once. With regard to this clonotype: Antigen: not known.

The CDR3 loop spans 11 amino acids. With 3 bases removed from V and 5 bases from J, the gap between germline ends came to 7 bases. In germline, CDR1 is DFQATT, CDR2 SNEGSKA (reference sequence). The chain links TRBV20-1 to TRBJ1-2, with D tentatively TRBD1 (5 bases). The specimen comprised cultured PBMCs, sampled from culture after CMV antigen stimulation. This clonotype was sampled from a human donor in good health (CMV status not recorded). Some clones in this sample may be carry-over from other donors' samples. CDR3 region: CSASEGYGYTF. In DNA form, the CDR3 reads TGCAGTGCTAGTGAGGGGTATGGCTACACCTTC.